This TCR beta chain was sequenced for a study of T cell changes during pregnancy in multiple sclerosis. This clone was counted once. Data came from immunoSEQ multiplex PCR; TCRdb stores just in-frame clones and leaves some out. The sample yields roughly 70,000 clones, less than 95% seen once. This specimen was peripheral blood, taken in the third trimester of pregnancy. The TCR sequence derives from a female donor with multiple sclerosis, enrolled in a pregnancy study.

CDR3: CASSDPLGQVLSNQPQHF. Here the CDR3 DNA reads TGTGCCAGCAGTGACCCCCTTGGACAGGTTTTAAGCAATCAGCCCCAGCATTTT. The chain employs TRBV6-1 and TRBJ1-5, with 7 bases aligning to TRBD1. This CDR3 is 18 amino acids long. Germline CDR1 MNHNS, CDR2 SASEGT. V was clipped by 3 bases and J by 1 base; unmatched bases: 12.